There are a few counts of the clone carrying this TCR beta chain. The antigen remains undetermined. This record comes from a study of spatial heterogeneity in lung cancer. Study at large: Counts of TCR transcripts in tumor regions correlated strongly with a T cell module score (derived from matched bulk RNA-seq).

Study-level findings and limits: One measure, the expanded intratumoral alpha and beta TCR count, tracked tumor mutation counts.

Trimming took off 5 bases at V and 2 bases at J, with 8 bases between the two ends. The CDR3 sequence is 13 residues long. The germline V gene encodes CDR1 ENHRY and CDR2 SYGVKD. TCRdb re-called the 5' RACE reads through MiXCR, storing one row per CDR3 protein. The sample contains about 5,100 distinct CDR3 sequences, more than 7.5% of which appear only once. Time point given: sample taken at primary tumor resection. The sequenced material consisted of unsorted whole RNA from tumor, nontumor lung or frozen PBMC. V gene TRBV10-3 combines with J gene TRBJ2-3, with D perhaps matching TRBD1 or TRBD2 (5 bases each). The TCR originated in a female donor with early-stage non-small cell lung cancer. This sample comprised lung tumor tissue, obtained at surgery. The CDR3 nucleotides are TGTGCCATCAGTAACGGGGCCACAGATACGCAGTATTTT. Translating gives CAISNGATDTQYF.